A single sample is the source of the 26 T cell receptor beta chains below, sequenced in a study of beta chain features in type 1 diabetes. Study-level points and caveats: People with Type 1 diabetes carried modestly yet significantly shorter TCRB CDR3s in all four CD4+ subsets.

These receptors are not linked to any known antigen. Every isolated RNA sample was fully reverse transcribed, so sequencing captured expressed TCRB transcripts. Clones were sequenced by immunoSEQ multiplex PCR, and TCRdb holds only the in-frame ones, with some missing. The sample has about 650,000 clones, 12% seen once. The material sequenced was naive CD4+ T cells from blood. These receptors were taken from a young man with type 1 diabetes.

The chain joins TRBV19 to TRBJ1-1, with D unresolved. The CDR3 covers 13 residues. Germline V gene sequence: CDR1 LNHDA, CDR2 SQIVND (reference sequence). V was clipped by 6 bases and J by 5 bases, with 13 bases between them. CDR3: CASRTEGWTEAFF. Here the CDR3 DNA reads TGTGCCAGTAGAACGGAGGGATGGACTGAAGCTTTCTTT.

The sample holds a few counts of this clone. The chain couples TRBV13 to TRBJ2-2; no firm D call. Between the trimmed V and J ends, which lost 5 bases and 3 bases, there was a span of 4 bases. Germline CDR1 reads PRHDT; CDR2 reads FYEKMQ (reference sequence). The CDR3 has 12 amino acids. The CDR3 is CASSTDTGELFF. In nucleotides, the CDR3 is TGTGCCAGCAGCACGGACACCGGGGAGCTGTTTTTT.

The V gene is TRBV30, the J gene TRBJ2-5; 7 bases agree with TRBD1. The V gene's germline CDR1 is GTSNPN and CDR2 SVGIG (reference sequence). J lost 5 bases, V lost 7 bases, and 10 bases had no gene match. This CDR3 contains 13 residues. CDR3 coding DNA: TGTGCCTCCCGACAGGGTTCGGGGGAGACCCAGTACTTC. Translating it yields CASRQGSGETQYF.

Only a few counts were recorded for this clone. Written as DNA, the CDR3 is TGTGCCAGCAGCTTGGGGGCTACGGGGAAGACCCAGTACTTC. It yields the protein CASSLGATGKTQYF. This sequence joins TRBV5-4 and TRBJ2-5, with a tentative D call TRBD2 (5 bases). Trimming left V 0 bases short and J 6 bases short, with 12 bases between. The CDR3 contains 14 residues. CDR1 is SGHNT and CDR2 is YYREEE in the germline V gene (reference sequence).

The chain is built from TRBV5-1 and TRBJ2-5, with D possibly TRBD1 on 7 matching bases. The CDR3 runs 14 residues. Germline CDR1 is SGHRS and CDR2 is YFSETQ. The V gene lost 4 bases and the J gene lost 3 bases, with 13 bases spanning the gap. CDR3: CASSGGTAKETQYF. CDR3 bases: TGCGCCAGCAGCGGAGGGACAGCTAAAGAGACCCAGTACTTC.

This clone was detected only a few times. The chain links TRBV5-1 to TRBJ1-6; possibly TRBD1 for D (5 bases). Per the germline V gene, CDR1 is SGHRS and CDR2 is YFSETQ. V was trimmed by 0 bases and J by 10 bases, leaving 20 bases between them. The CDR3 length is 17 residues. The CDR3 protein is CASSLALRGRDRSPLHF. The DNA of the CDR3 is TGCGCCAGCAGCTTGGCCTTGCGGGGCAGGGATCGGTCACCCCTCCACTTT. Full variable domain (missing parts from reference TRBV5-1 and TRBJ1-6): KAGVTQTPRYLIKTRGQQVTLSCSPISGHRSVSWYQQTPGQGLQFLFEYFSETQRNKGNFPGRFSGRQFSNSRSEMNVSTLELGDSALYLCASSLALRGRDRSPLHFGNGTRLTVT.

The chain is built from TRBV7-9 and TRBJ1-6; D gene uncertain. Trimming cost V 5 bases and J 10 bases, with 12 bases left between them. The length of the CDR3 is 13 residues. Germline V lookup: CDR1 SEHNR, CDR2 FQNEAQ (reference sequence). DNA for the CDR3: TGTGCCAGCAGCCCCGGGATGGGGTCACCCCTCCACTTT. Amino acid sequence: CASSPGMGSPLHF. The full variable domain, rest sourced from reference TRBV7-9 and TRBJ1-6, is DTGVSQNPRHKITKRGQNVTFRCDPISEHNRLYWYRQTLGQGPEFLTYFQNEAQLEKSRLLSDRFSAERPKGSFSTLEIQRTEQGDSAMYLCASSPGMGSPLHFGNGTRLTVT.

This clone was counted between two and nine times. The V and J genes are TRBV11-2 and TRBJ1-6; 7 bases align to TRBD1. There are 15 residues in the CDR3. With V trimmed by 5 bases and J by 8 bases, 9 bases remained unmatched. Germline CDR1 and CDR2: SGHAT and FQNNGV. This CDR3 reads CASSLTQGFHSPLHF. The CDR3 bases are TGTGCCAGCAGCCTAACACAGGGGTTCCATTCACCCCTCCACTTT.

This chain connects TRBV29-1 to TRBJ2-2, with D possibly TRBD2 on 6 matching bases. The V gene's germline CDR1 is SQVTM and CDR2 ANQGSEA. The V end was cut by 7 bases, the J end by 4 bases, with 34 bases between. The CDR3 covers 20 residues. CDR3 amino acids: CSAIKPWGEHSRGRTGELFF. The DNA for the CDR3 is TGCAGCGCCATTAAACCCTGGGGGGAGCACTCGCGGGGCCGCACCGGGGAGCTGTTTTTT.

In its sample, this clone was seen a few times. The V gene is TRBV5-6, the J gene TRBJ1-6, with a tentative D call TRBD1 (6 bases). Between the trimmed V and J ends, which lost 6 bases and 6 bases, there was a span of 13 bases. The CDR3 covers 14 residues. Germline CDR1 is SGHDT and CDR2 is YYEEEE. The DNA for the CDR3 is TGTGCCAGCACCTTATCACAGGGTAATTCACCCCTCCACTTT. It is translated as CASTLSQGNSPLHF.

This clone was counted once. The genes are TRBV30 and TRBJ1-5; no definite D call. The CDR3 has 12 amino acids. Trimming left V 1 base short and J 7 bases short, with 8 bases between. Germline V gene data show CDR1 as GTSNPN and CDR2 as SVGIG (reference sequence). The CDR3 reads CAWSEGKQPQHF. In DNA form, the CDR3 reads TGTGCCTGGAGTGAAGGAAAACAGCCCCAGCATTTT.

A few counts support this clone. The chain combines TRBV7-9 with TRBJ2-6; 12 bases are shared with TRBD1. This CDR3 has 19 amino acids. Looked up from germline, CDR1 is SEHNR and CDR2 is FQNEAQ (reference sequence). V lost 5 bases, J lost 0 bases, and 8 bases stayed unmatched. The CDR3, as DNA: TGTGCCAGCAGCGATAAGGGACAGGGGGCAACCTCTGGGGCCAACGTCCTGACTTTC. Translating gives CASSDKGQGATSGANVLTF.

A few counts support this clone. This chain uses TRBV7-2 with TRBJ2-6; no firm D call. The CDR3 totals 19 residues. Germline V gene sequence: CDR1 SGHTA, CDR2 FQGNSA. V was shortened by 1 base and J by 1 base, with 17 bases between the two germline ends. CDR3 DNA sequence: TGTGCCAGCAGCTTAGTATCGTTGGTGACCCGATCTGGGGCCAACGTCCTGACTTTC. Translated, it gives CASSLVSLVTRSGANVLTF.

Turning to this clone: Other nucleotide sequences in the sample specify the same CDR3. The chain's CDR3 is CASSTIQETQYF. DNA of the CDR3: TGTGCCAGCTCGACAATCCAAGAGACCCAGTACTTC. The rearrangement uses TRBV18 and TRBJ2-5; D is unclear. Trimming removed 6 bases from V and 1 base from J, with 6 bases in between. Germline assignment: CDR1 KGHSH and CDR2 LQKENI. The CDR3 is 12 amino acids.

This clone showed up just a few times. CDR3 bases: TGTGCCAGCAGCTTCCTTGATTCACCCCTCCACTTT. It specifies CASSFLDSPLHF. This sequence joins TRBV5-8 and TRBJ1-6; D gene ambiguous. CDR3 length equals 12 residues. V dropped 2 bases and J dropped 8 bases, with 5 bases sitting between them. Germline assignment: CDR1 SGHTS and CDR2 YDEGEE.

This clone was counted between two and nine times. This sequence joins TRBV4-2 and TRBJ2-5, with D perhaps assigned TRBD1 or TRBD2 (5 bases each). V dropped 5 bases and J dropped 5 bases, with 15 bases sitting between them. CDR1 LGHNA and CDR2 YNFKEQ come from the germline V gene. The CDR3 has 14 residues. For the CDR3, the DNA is TGTGCCAGCAGCACAACGGGACCTACCGAGACCCAGTACTTC. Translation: CASSTTGPTETQYF.

CDR3 sequence reads: CASSVGIGGLRTEAFF. The CDR3 DNA reads TGTGCCAGCAGCGTAGGTATCGGGGGGCTCCGCACTGAAGCTTTCTTT. The chain is built from TRBV9 and TRBJ1-1; TRBD1 is a possible D gene (6 bases). With 0 bases removed from V and 4 bases from J, the gap between germline ends came to 16 bases. This CDR3 contains 16 residues. Germline V gene sequence: CDR1 SGDLS, CDR2 YYNGEE.

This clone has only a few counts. DNA for the CDR3: TGTGCCAGCAGCTCCGATTGGAACACTGAAGCTTTCTTT. Protein: CASSSDWNTEAFF. V gene TRBV7-3 combines with J gene TRBJ1-1; D uncertain. Trimming took off 4 bases at V and 1 base at J, with 7 bases between the two ends. Germline CDR1 SGHTA, CDR2 FQGTGA. CDR3 length: 13 residues.

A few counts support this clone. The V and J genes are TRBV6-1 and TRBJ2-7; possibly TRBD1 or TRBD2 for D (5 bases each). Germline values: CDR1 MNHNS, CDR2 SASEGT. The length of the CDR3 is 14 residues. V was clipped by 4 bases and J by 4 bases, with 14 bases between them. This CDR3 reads CASSVGLGEYEQYF. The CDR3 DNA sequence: TGTGCCAGCAGTGTTGGTTTGGGGGAATACGAGCAGTACTTC.

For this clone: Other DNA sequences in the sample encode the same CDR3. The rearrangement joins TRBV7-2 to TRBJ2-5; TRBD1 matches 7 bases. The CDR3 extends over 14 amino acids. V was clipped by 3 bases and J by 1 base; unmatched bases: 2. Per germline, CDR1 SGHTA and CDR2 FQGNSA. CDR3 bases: TGTGCCAGCAGCTTCTCAGGGGGCCAAGAGACCCAGTACTTC. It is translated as CASSFSGGQETQYF.

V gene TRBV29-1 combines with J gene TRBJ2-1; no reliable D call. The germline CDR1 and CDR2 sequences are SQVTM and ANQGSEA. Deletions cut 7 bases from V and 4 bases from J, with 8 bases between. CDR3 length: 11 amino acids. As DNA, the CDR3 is TGCAGCGCTGTGGGATACAATGAGCAGTTCTTC. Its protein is CSAVGYNEQFF.

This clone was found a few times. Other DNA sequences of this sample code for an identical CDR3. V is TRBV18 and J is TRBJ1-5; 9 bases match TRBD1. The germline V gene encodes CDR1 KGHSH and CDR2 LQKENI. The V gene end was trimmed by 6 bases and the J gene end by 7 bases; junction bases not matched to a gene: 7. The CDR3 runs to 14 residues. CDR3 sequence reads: CASSLGQGSQPQHF. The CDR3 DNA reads TGTGCCAGCTCCCTCGGACAGGGGAGCCAGCCCCAGCATTTT.

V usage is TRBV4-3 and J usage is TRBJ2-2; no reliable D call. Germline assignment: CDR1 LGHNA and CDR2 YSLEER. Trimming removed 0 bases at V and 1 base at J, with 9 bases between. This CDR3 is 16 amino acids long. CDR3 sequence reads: CASSQDVWGNTGELFF. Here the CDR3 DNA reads TGCGCCAGCAGCCAAGACGTTTGGGGGAACACCGGGGAGCTGTTTTTT.

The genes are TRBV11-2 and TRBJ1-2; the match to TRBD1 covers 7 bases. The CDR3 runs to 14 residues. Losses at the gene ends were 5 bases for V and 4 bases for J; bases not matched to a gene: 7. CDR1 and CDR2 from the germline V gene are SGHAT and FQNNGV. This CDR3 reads CASSLTGDRYGYTF. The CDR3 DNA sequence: TGTGCCAGCAGCCTAACAGGGGATCGCTATGGCTACACCTTC.

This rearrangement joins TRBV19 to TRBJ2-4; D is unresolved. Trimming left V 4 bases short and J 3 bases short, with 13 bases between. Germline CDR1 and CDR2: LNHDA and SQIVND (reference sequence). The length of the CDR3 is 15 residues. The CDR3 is CASSTLRRLKNIQYF. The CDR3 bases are TGTGCCAGTAGTACCCTCAGGCGCCTCAAAAACATTCAGTACTTC.

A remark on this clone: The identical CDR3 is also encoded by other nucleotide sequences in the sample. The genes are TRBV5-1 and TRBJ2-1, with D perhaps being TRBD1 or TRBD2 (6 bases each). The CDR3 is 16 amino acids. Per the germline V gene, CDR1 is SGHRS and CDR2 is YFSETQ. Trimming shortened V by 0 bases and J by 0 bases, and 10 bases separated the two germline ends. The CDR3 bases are TGCGCCAGCAGCTTGGCAGGAGGGGGCTCCTACAATGAGCAGTTCTTC. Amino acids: CASSLAGGGSYNEQFF.